These 15 T cell receptor beta chains originate from one sample sequenced in a study of T cell responses to AZD1222 COVID-19 vaccine (TCRdb year 2021). The protocol used for the library was the immunoSEQ multiplex PCR assay. The source is immuneACCESS, and TCRdb retained only in-frame sequences with V and J called. Part of the clones is not carried over; for the studies checked, unresolved V genes explain less than half of this, and the remainder is unexplained. The sample table contains 140,000 or so clones; only one count was recorded for 80% to 90% of them. The ten top clones hold 1.5% to 2% of the sample. The time point label on this specimen signifies: baseline before first vaccination. The starting material was peripheral blood, obtained on day 0 of AZD1222 vaccination. All receptors come from an adult in good health.

This clone was picked up one time. This rearrangement joins TRBV9 to TRBJ2-2; D possibly matches TRBD1 or TRBD2 (6 bases each). Deletions cut 3 bases from V and 2 bases from J, with 17 bases between. The CDR3 is 17 residues long. Germline loops: CDR1 SGDLS, CDR2 YYNGEE. CDR3 region: CASSATGGHDNTGELFF. In DNA, the CDR3 is TGTGCCAGCAGCGCCACCGGGGGACATGATAACACCGGGGAGCTGTTTTTT.

This rearrangement joins TRBV5-1 to TRBJ1-6; 9 bases are a match to TRBD1. V trimming: 0 bases; J trimming: 11 bases; junction bases outside the gene matches: 6. Looked up from germline, CDR1 is SGHRS and CDR2 is YFSETQ. The CDR3 loop spans 15 amino acids. CDR3 DNA: TGCGCCAGCAGCTTGGACGGACAGGGGTCAACACCCCTCCACTTT. This gives the protein CASSLDGQGSTPLHF.

The chain combines TRBV7-2 with TRBJ2-7, with D hard to call. V was shortened by 1 base and J by 5 bases, with 18 bases between the two germline ends. CDR3 length: 16 residues. From germline, CDR1 is SGHTA and CDR2 FQGNSA. The CDR3 bases are TGTGCCAGCAGCTTAGGTGGGCCCCTACTTCGCCACGAGCAGTACTTC. This sequence encodes CASSLGGPLLRHEQYF.

The rearrangement uses TRBV7-9 and TRBJ2-7; D unresolved. Trimming removed 5 bases at V and 2 bases at J, with 10 bases between. There are 13 residues in the CDR3. Germline assignment: CDR1 SEHNR and CDR2 FQNEAQ (reference sequence). The CDR3 reads CASSPGSAYEQYF. The CDR3 DNA is TGTGCCAGCAGCCCCGGGTCCGCCTACGAGCAGTACTTC.

This rearrangement joins TRBV27 to TRBJ2-3, with D possibly called TRBD1 or TRBD2 (5 bases each). The germline gives CDR1 MNHEY, CDR2 SMNVEV (reference sequence). V was pared by 5 bases and J by 0 bases, with 21 bases between. The CDR3 has 18 residues. As DNA, the CDR3 is TGTGCCAGCAGTCCGATAAGGTGGGACGATCCTAGCACAGATACGCAGTATTTT. As protein: CASSPIRWDDPSTDTQYF.

The rearrangement links TRBV19 to TRBJ2-7, with D tentatively TRBD2 (6 bases). The CDR3 spans 17 residues. In germline, CDR1 is LNHDA, CDR2 SQIVND (reference sequence). V lost 1 base, J lost 3 bases, and 19 bases lay in between. CDR3: CASSIVPAGGPNYEQYF. CDR3 DNA: TGTGCCAGTAGTATAGTTCCGGCCGGGGGACCTAACTACGAGCAGTACTTC.

V gene TRBV12-3 or TRBV12-4 combines with J gene TRBJ2-5; the D gene is possibly TRBD1 (6 bases). The V end lost 6 bases, the J end lost 5 bases, and 13 bases lay between the germline ends. CDR3 size: 13 residues. Written as DNA, the CDR3 is TGTGCCAGCAGAGCAGGGGTGGGGGAGACCCAGTACTTC. Its protein product is CASRAGVGETQYF.

V gene TRBV30 combines with J gene TRBJ1-6; maybe TRBD1 (5 bases). V lost 3 bases and J lost 0, with 15 bases in between. Germline lookup yields CDR1 GTSNPN and CDR2 SVGIG (reference sequence). This CDR3 spans 17 amino acids. CDR3 sequence reads: CAWRRSRGISYNSPLHF. In nucleotides, the CDR3 is TGTGCCTGGAGGCGATCAAGGGGTATCTCCTATAATTCACCCCTCCACTTT.

The J gene is TRBJ1-1, the V gene TRBV5-4, with 8 bases matching TRBD1. Losses at the gene ends were 2 bases for V and 4 bases for J; bases not matched to a gene: 19. This CDR3 region has 19 residues. Germline V gene sequence: CDR1 SGHNT, CDR2 YYREEE (reference sequence). CDR3 protein: CASSFTLLGQGAGLTEAFF. The CDR3 nucleotides read TGTGCCAGCAGCTTCACCCTTCTCGGCCAGGGGGCCGGCCTCACTGAAGCTTTCTTT.

V is TRBV7-8 and J is TRBJ1-5, with D possibly being TRBD1 (6 bases). V shed 3 bases and J shed 3 bases, with 15 bases lying between them. Looked up from germline, CDR1 is SGHVS and CDR2 is FQNEAQ. The CDR3 totals 16 residues. The CDR3 DNA reads as TGTGCCAGCAGCTTGGGGAAAGGGGGGCTCAATCAGCCCCAGCATTTT. As protein: CASSLGKGGLNQPQHF. Supplemented by reference TRBV7-8 and TRBJ1-5, the full variable domain reads GAGVSQSPRYKVAKRGQDVALRCDPISGHVSLFWYQQALGQGPEFLTYFQNEAQLDKSGLPSDRFFAERPEGSVSTLKIQRTQQEDSAVYLCASSLGKGGLNQPQHFGDGTRLSIL.

This sequence joins TRBV18 and TRBJ2-1; the D is unclear. Trimming left V 6 bases short and J 5 bases short, with 14 bases between. The germline V gene has CDR1 KGHSH and CDR2 LQKENI. The CDR3 is 14 amino acids. The DNA of the CDR3 is TGTGCCAGCTCGCCCTCTGGGCGTGACAATGAGCAGTTCTTC. It translates to CASSPSGRDNEQFF. The variable domain in full, with the rest retrieved from reference TRBV18 and TRBJ2-1, is NAGVMQNPRHLVRRRGQEARLRCSPMKGHSHVYWYRQLPEEGLKFMVYLQKENIIDESGMPKERFSAEFPKEGPSILRIQQVVRGDSAAYFCASSPSGRDNEQFFGPGTRLTVL.

The chain recombines TRBV7-9 with TRBJ1-1; D is unresolved. Germline loops: CDR1 SEHNR, CDR2 FQNEAQ (reference sequence). Trimming shortened V by 1 base and J by 0 bases, and 15 bases separated the two germline ends. This CDR3 contains 17 residues. CDR3 amino acids: CASSLGKPGNMNTEAFF. The CDR3 DNA reads as TGTGCCAGCAGCTTAGGTAAGCCGGGAAACATGAACACTGAAGCTTTCTTT.

This rearrangement joins TRBV12-5 to TRBJ1-2; the match to TRBD1 covers 11 bases. The CDR3 is made up of 16 amino acids. The junction had 7 bases not matched to a gene; V was cut back by 7 bases and J by 0 bases. Germline V lookup: CDR1 LGHNT, CDR2 FRNRAP. The CDR3 reads CASAPWGQGANYGYTF. The CDR3 nucleotides read TGTGCTAGTGCCCCTTGGGGACAGGGGGCTAACTATGGCTACACCTTC.

As concerns this clone: Distinct nucleotide sequences in the sample also encode this CDR3. V usage is TRBV12-3 or TRBV12-4 and J usage is TRBJ2-3, with 7 bases identical to TRBD2. V shed 3 bases and J 6 bases; nucleotides not matched to a gene: 3. This CDR3 has 13 amino acids. The CDR3 nucleotides read TGTGCCAGCAGTTTTGGCGGGGGTGATACGCAGTATTTT. Residues: CASSFGGGDTQYF.

The chain links TRBV21-1 to TRBJ1-4. TRBV21-1 is assigned pseudogene status. The CDR3 has 12 residues. The CDR3 DNA is TGTGCCAGCAGCAGCAGGGTTTGGGGGCTGTTTTTT. This translates into CASSSRVWGLFF.